The entry that follows covers one T cell receptor (beta chain) sequence. What this receptor recognizes is not known. No base-level quality is on record; no much larger clone is a single base apart. TCRbeta CDR3 regions were amplified from genomic DNA by means of the immunoSEQ Assay, a bias-controlled multiplex PCR. Regarding the original processing steps: The number of nucleated cells in each sample was estimated by amplification of reference gene primers within the assay. Sequence reads were collapsed and filtered to measure the absolute abundance of every unique TCRbeta CDR3 rearrangement. For each sample, productive Simpson clonality was calculated by taking the square root of Simpson's diversity index across productive rearrangements. Not all clones reach the TCRdb copy of this immuneACCESS table, which keeps in-frame sequences only. Checked studies attribute under half of the gap to unresolved V genes and leave the rest unexplained. V and J calls and clone size are given by that table; D and trimming were obtained from the DNA. The sample yields some 220,000 clones; 80% to 85% were counted once. The ten largest clones take up roughly 2.3% of the sample.

Each collaborating institution followed its own protocols to collect whole blood in K2EDTA tubes. For TCRbeta analysis, collaborator samples were shipped as frozen whole blood, as isolated PBMCs, or as DNA extracted from either sample type. V is trimmed back by 3 bases and J by 6 bases, and the junction contains 13 bases that no gene match accounts for. Per the germline V gene, KGHSH is the CDR1 and LQKENI is the CDR2. Inclusive of the bounding cysteine and phenylalanine, the CDR3 is 17 residues long. The only DNA kept is the CDR3, 51 bases in frame from the first base. The sample is drawn from a study of blood T cell repertoires in COVID-19 (dated by TCRdb to 2019 to 2021). Turning to the overall study: The collaborator samples originated in the United States, Italy and Spain and spanned the acute and convalescent phases of COVID-19. The prospective study material was composed of cDNA or gDNA derived from T cells, B-cell-depleted T cells, or PBMCs. Deeply sampled blood TCRbeta repertoires from subjects exposed to, actively infected with, or recovered from COVID-19 were included in the dataset. The repertoires were released in a freely available public database meant as a resource for research on the immune response to SARS-CoV-2. The samples were drawn from the first 160 participants of the ongoing ImmuneRACE study and from 950 to 1,500 subjects provided by 6 global collaborators. Sample metadata almost always included a de-identified subject ID, COVID-19 status, age in years and sex. Where available, HLA class I and class II types were taken from metadata supplied by the sample provider and were not determined by assay-based typing. The full study reports these points: The quantity of clinical and demographic metadata differed by source and by participant and was supplied without curation.

The chain uses TRBV18 and TRBJ2-7; TRBD1 aligns with 11 central bases. Material: peripheral blood. The source is a woman aged 60-75 years with acute or convalescent COVID-19. The CDR3 corresponds to CASSPRPVSGTGGEQYF. The nucleotides read TGTGCCAGCTCACCTCGGCCCGTATCCGGGACAGGGGGCGAGCAGTACTTC.